Listed here are 23 T cell receptor beta chains from one sample, sequenced in a study of T cell clonality in common variable immunodeficiency. The method was immunoSEQ multiplex PCR; TCRdb's version includes in-frame clones alone and lacks a portion of them. Singletons are absent from the sample, which has around 52,000 clones. Material: peripheral blood mononuclear cells. The source of these receptors is a person aged 18 to 75 in good health.

The sample holds many counts of this clone. Read coverage stops 3 residues before the CDR3 terminus; the germline J gene supplies the remainder. The V and J genes are TRBV7-2 and TRBJ1-2; no reliable D call. The V and J ends lost 1 base and 0 bases respectively, with 6 bases between them. The CDR3 loop spans 14 amino acids. Germline values: CDR1 SGHTA, CDR2 FQGNSA. CDR3 sequence: CASSLVTANYGYTF. Incomplete CDR3 DNA: TGTGCCAGCAGCTTAGTAACGGCTAACTATGGC.

This clone was recorded many times. The read halts 3 residues ahead of the CDR3 end, with the missing end drawn from the germline J gene. The chain recombines TRBV5-1 with TRBJ1-1; TRBD1 aligns across 9 bases. The junction had 5 bases not matched to a gene; V was cut back by 4 bases and J by 1 base. Germline V lookup: CDR1 SGHRS, CDR2 YFSETQ. CDR3 length equals 15 residues. The chain's CDR3 is CASSLLTGGNTEAFF. The sequenced part of the CDR3 DNA is TGCGCCAGCAGCCTCCTGACAGGGGGGAACACTGAA.

This clone was seen ten or more times. The read ends 3 residues shy of where the CDR3 ends; the end is completed using the germline J gene. The chain links TRBV20-1 to TRBJ1-3; maybe TRBD1 (5 bases). Germline CDR1 reads DFQATT; CDR2 reads SNEGSKA (reference sequence). There are 15 residues in the CDR3. Trimming took 4 bases from V and 4 from J, leaving 17 bases between them. Here the CDR3 reads CSATRLGGDGNTIYF. CDR3 DNA (partial): TGCAGTGCTACCCGTCTCGGGGGTGACGGAAACACC.

This clone was counted ten times or more. The read terminates 3 residues before the CDR3 end, so the remaining end is supplied by the germline J gene. The genes are TRBV7-8 and TRBJ2-7; D unclear. The V and J ends lost 2 bases and 2 bases respectively, with 13 bases between them. Germline V gene data show CDR1 as SGHVS and CDR2 as FQNEAQ. The CDR3 covers 15 residues. The covered CDR3 bases are TGTGCCAGCAGCTTAACGGTGAACCCTACCTACGAG. This encodes CASSLTVNPTYE. The full CDR3 protein reads CASSLTVNPTYEQYF.

There are a few counts of this clone. Read coverage stops 3 residues before the CDR3 terminus; the germline J gene supplies the remainder. The gene calls are TRBV20-1 and TRBJ2-1, with unresolved D. Germline CDR1 and CDR2: DFQATT and SNEGSKA (reference sequence). The length of the CDR3 is 14 residues. V lost 2 bases, J lost 0 bases, and 8 bases lay in between. CDR3 DNA, as far as it was read: TGCAGTGCTAGACCCAGAAGCTCCTACAATGAG. Translated: CSARPRSSYNE. The complete CDR3 reads CSARPRSSYNEQFF.

With respect to this clone: The read finishes 3 residues shy of the CDR3 end, and the germline J gene is used to complete it. The V gene is TRBV2, the J gene TRBJ2-3; tentatively, D is TRBD1 (6 bases). The length of the CDR3 is 16 residues. CDR1 is SNHLY, CDR2 FYNNEI, per germline. Deletions cut 7 bases from V and 2 bases from J, with 19 bases between. The sequenced part of the CDR3 DNA is TGTGCCAGCATAGGTTATGGGGGCCCTGACACAGATACG. Translated, it gives CASIGYGGPDTDT. The complete CDR3 reads CASIGYGGPDTDTQYF.

This clone was counted many times. The read comes to an end 3 residues before the CDR3 does, leaving the germline J gene to fill in the end. This chain uses TRBV19 with TRBJ1-1; D is perhaps TRBD1 (6 bases). CDR1 and CDR2 (germline): LNHDA, SQIVND (reference sequence). This CDR3 comprises 13 residues. Here the CDR3 reads CASSTGTRLRAFF. CDR3 bases read: TGTGCCAGTAGTACAGGGACACGATTGAGA.

This clone was recorded at least ten times. CDR3 DNA (partial): TGTGCCAGCAGTGAATTTCTTACAACAGGGGGTGACCAGCCC. This sequence encodes CASSEFLTTGGDQP. The CDR3 in its entirety is CASSEFLTTGGDQPQHF. This chain joins TRBV6-1 and TRBJ1-5, with 8 bases identical to TRBD1. The CDR3 is cut off 3 residues early in the read; its end comes from the germline J gene. Looked up from germline, CDR1 is MNHNS and CDR2 is SASEGT. V was pared by 2 bases and J by 7 bases, with 13 bases of the junction left unmatched. The CDR3 is 17 residues long.

This clone was detected ten times or more. Sequencing ends 3 residues short of the CDR3 end; the germline J gene provides the rest. This sequence joins TRBV20-1 and TRBJ2-7, with TRBD2 matching over 14 bases. V lost 3 bases and J lost 4; bases outside the gene matches: 8. The CDR3 contains 16 residues. The germline V gene has CDR1 DFQATT and CDR2 SNEGSKA (reference sequence). The sequenced part of the CDR3 DNA is TGCAGTGCTAGGGGAGGTGGGACTAGCGGGAGTTACGAG. This encodes CSARGGGTSGSYE. The whole CDR3 protein reads CSARGGGTSGSYEQYF.

Ten or more counts support this clone. Read data end 3 residues before the CDR3 end; the end is taken from the germline J gene. The chain links TRBV5-1 to TRBJ1-1; tentative D call: TRBD1 (5 bases). Trimming cost V 1 base and J 1 base, with 8 bases left between them. Germline V lookup: CDR1 SGHRS, CDR2 YFSETQ. This CDR3 has 14 residues. The sequenced part of the CDR3 DNA is TGCGCCAGCAGCTTGACCGGACAGAACACTGAA. Translated, it gives CASSLTGQNTE. The CDR3 in its entirety is CASSLTGQNTEAFF. Full variable domain (missing parts from reference TRBV5-1 and TRBJ1-1): KAGVTQTPRYLIKTRGQQVTLSCSPISGHRSVSWYQQTPGQGLQFLFEYFSETQRNKGNFPGRFSGRQFSNSRSEMNVSTLELGDSALYLCASSLTGQNTEAFFGQGTRLTVV.

This clone has a count of ten or more. The CDR3 is cut off 3 residues early in the read; its end comes from the germline J gene. The rearrangement uses TRBV12-3 or TRBV12-4 and TRBJ2-1; maybe TRBD1 (6 bases). V was pared by 6 bases and J by 2 bases, with 11 bases between. CDR3 length equals 14 residues. CDR3 amino acids: CASSHGGPYNEQFF. The part of the CDR3 DNA that was read is TGTGCCAGCAGCCATGGGGGCCCCTACAATGAG.

This clone was found many times. From the germline J gene comes the end of the CDR3, since the read stops 3 residues before it. V and J are TRBV20-1 and TRBJ2-2; the D is unclear. This CDR3 region has 15 residues. Trimming stripped 6 bases from V and 0 bases from J, with 14 bases between. Germline assignment: CDR1 DFQATT and CDR2 SNEGSKA (reference sequence). The CDR3 protein is CSAPLGAANTGELFF. Partial CDR3 DNA: TGCAGTGCGCCGCTGGGCGCTGCGAACACCGGGGAG.

This clone was detected ten times or more. The CDR3 end falls 3 residues outside the read, so it is completed with the germline J gene. The rearrangement links TRBV20-1 to TRBJ2-1; 13 bases fit TRBD2. J was trimmed by 8 bases and V by 2 bases; bases with no gene match: 9. Looked up from germline, CDR1 is DFQATT and CDR2 is SNEGSKA (reference sequence). The CDR3 is 16 amino acids. Partial CDR3 DNA: TGCAGTGCTAGACCCGTGACTAGCGGGAGGTATTATGAG. It translates to CSARPVTSGRYYE. The whole CDR3 is CSARPVTSGRYYEQFF.

This clone was counted a few times. The CDR3 goes on 3 residues after the read ends, and that part is filled in from the germline J gene. The chain links TRBV2 to TRBJ2-3, with TRBD1 as a possible D gene (5 bases). CDR3 length equals 14 residues. V was clipped by 4 bases and J by 1 base, with 9 bases between them. Germline CDR1 SNHLY, CDR2 FYNNEI. This CDR3 is CASSGVQGTDTQYF. The covered CDR3 bases are TGTGCCAGCAGTGGGGTACAGGGCACAGATACG.

Comments on this clone: The read terminates 3 residues before the CDR3 end, so the remaining end is supplied by the germline J gene. J is TRBJ1-5 and V is TRBV18, with no clear D. Germline CDR1 reads KGHSH; CDR2 reads LQKENI. V lost 1 base and J 8 bases, leaving 12 bases between the germline ends. This CDR3 has 14 residues. Partial CDR3 DNA: TGTGCCAGCTCACCACGAGAAGGGCTCGAGCCC. As protein: CASSPREGLEP. In full, the CDR3 reads CASSPREGLEPQHF.

This clone was counted ten times or more. The CDR3 DNA, read in part, is TGTGCCTGGAAAGCGGTTGGAAACACC. This translates into CAWKAVGNT. The full-length CDR3 reads as CAWKAVGNTIYF. The chain uses TRBV30 and TRBJ1-3; D uncertain. The read falls 3 residues short of the CDR3 end, and the missing part is taken from the germline J gene. The CDR3 is 12 residues long. V was clipped by 4 bases and J by 3 bases, with 7 bases between them. Germline V gene lookup returns CDR1 GTSNPN and CDR2 SVGIG (reference sequence).

This clone came up many times. The read ends 3 residues shy of where the CDR3 ends; the end is completed using the germline J gene. The J gene is TRBJ1-4, the V gene TRBV7-8; maybe TRBD1 (5 bases). Germline CDR1 reads SGHVS; CDR2 reads FQNEAQ. Trimming took off 1 base at V and 8 bases at J, with 14 bases between the two ends. This CDR3 spans 15 amino acids. The CDR3 DNA, read in part, is TGTGCCAGCAGCTTAGGGATAGGGGAAGGCGAAAAA. This gives the protein CASSLGIGEGEK. The CDR3, in full, reads CASSLGIGEGEKLFF.

This clone was detected ten times or more. The DNA ends 3 residues before the CDR3 does, and the rest of the CDR3 is filled in from the germline J gene. The chain uses TRBV20-1 and TRBJ1-5; 7 bases fit TRBD1. This CDR3 contains 14 residues. V was pared by 6 bases and J by 4 bases, with 9 bases of the junction left unmatched. Germline lookup yields CDR1 DFQATT and CDR2 SNEGSKA (reference sequence). The CDR3 bases that were read are TGCAGTGCACCCCCGACAGGGAAGAATCAGCCC. It codes for CSAPPTGKNQP. The full CDR3 sequence reads CSAPPTGKNQPQHF.

This clone was seen repeatedly, ten times or more. The DNA ends 3 residues before the CDR3 does, and the rest of the CDR3 is filled in from the germline J gene. The chain has TRBV5-1 and TRBJ2-1; no definite D call. The CDR3 contains 14 residues. Trimming pared 7 bases from V and 7 bases from J, leaving 18 bases between. The germline V gene encodes CDR1 SGHRS and CDR2 YFSETQ. The covered CDR3 bases are TGCGCCAGCCACGTCACAGCCGTAGGGAATGAG. As protein: CASHVTAVGNE. The entire CDR3 is CASHVTAVGNEQFF.

This clone was counted ten times or more. The read terminates 3 residues before the CDR3 end, so the remaining end is supplied by the germline J gene. The genes are TRBV12-3 or TRBV12-4 and TRBJ2-3; D is uncertain. Trimming took 6 bases from V and 3 from J, leaving 19 bases between them. CDR3 length equals 16 residues. The DNA read from the CDR3 is TGTGCCAGCAGCCTGTTTCCCCTAGAAGATACAGATACG. This translates into CASSLFPLEDTDT. The whole CDR3 protein is CASSLFPLEDTDTQYF.

This clone was seen repeatedly, ten times or more. With the read ending 3 residues before the CDR3 end, the germline J gene is used to fill in that end. The genes are TRBV7-2 and TRBJ1-1, with 7 bases fitting TRBD1. The CDR3 spans 15 residues. V lost 3 bases and J lost 0; bases outside the gene matches: 4. The germline CDR1 and CDR2 sequences are SGHTA and FQGNSA. The CDR3 reads CASSLTGLMNTEAFF. The CDR3 DNA, read in part, is TGTGCCAGCAGCTTGACAGGGTTAATGAACACTGAA. The whole variable domain, filled in from reference TRBV7-2 and TRBJ1-1, reads GAGVSQSPSNKVTEKGKDVELRCDPISGHTALYWYRQSLGQGLEFLIYFQGNSAPDKSGLPSDRFSAERTGGSVSTLTIQRTQQEDSAVYLCASSLTGLMNTEAFFGQGTRLTVV.

This clone came up a few times. Read coverage stops 3 residues before the CDR3 terminus; the germline J gene supplies the remainder. The chain joins TRBV10-2 to TRBJ2-2, with 7 bases lining up with TRBD1. This CDR3 spans 14 amino acids. The germline CDR1 and CDR2 sequences are WSHSY and SAAADI. Germline trimming cut 6 bases from V and 4 bases from J; bases unmatched to any gene: 5. The CDR3 loop is CASRNSGGTGELFF. Partial CDR3 DNA: TGCGCCAGCAGAAATTCAGGGGGCACCGGGGAG.

This clone occurred many times. The read ends 3 residues before the CDR3 terminus; that terminus is restored from the germline J gene. The chain links TRBV19 to TRBJ2-3; TRBD1 might be the D (7 bases). The CDR3 runs to 14 residues. V was trimmed by 7 bases and J by 4 bases, leaving 15 bases between them. Germline CDR1 and CDR2: LNHDA and SQIVND (reference sequence). The sequenced CDR3 bases are TGTGCCAGTAACCAGGGGGAGGTGTCAGATACG. Residues: CASNQGEVSDT. From start to end, the CDR3 is CASNQGEVSDTQYF.